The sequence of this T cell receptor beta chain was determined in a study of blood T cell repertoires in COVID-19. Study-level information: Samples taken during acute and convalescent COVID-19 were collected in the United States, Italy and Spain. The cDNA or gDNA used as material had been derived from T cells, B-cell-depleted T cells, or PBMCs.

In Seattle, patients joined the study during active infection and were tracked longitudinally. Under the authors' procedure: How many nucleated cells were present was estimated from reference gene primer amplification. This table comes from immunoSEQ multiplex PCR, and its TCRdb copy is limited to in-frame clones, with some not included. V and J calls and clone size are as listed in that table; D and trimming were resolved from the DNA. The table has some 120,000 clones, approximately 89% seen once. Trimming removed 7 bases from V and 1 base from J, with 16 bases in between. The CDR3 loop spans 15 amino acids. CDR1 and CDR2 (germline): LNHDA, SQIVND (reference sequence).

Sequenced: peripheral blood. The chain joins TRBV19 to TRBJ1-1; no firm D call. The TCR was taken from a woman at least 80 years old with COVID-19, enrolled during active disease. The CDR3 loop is CASTRGKRQNTEAFF. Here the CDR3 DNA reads TGTGCCAGTACCCGGGGAAAACGGCAGAACACTGAAGCTTTCTTT.